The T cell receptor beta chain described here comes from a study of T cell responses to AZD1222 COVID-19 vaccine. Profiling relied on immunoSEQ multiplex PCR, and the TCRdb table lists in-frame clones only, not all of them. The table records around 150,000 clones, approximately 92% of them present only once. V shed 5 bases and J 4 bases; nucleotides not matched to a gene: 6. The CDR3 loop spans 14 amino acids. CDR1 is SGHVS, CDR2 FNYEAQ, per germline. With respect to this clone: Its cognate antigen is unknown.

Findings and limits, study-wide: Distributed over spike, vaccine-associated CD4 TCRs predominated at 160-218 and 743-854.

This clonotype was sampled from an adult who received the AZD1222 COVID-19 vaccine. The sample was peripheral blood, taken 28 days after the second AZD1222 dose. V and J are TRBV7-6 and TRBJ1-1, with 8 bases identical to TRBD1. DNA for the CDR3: TGTGCCAGCAGCCCACTAGGACAGGGCACTGAAGCTTTCTTT. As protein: CASSPLGQGTEAFF.